This paragraph reports one TCR beta chain. Its antigen is not identified. The data originate from a study of T cell responses to AZD1222 COVID-19 vaccine. Study results and caveats: Females made up more of the donors, who were largely white British, and clonal diversity may have come out too low. Nearly half of unique spike-specific TCRs reportedly avoided B.1.351 and B.1.1.7 mutated regions.

Some clones are missing from TCRdb's copy, which holds only in-frame ones; the method was immunoSEQ multiplex PCR. This sample has about 150,000 clones, with about 87% found just once. V was cut by 2 bases and J by 4 bases, with 14 bases left in between. The CDR3 covers 15 residues. In germline, CDR1 is MDHEN, CDR2 SYDVKM. V and J are TRBV28 and TRBJ1-1; D unresolved. The TCR was taken from an adult in good health. The sequencing used peripheral blood, collected on day 0 of AZD1222 vaccination. This CDR3 reads CASSLDAGGRTEAFF. CDR3 coding DNA: TGTGCCAGCAGTTTAGATGCGGGAGGACGCACTGAAGCTTTCTTT. Full variable domain (remainder filled in from reference TRBV28 and TRBJ1-1): DVKVTQSSRYLVKRTGEKVFLECVQDMDHENMFWYRQDPGLGLRLIYFSYDVKMKEKGDIPEGYSVSREKKERFSLILESASTNQTSMYLCASSLDAGGRTEAFFGQGTRLTVV.